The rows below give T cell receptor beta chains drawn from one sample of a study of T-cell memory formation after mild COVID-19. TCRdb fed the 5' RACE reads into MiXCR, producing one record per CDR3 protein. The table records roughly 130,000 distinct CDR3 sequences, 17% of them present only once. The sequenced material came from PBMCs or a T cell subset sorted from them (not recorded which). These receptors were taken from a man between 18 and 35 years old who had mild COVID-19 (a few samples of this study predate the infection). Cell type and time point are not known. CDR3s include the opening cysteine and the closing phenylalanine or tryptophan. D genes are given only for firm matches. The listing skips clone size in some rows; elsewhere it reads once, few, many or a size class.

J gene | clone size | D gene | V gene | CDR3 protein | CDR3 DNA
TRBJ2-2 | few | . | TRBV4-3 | CASSQEEVAPLNTGELFF | TGCGCCAGCAGCCAAGAGGAAGTCGCCCCCTTGAACACCGGGGAGCTGTTTTTT
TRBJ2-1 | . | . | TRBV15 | CATSAYNEQFF | TGTGCCACCAGCGCTTACAATGAGCAGTTCTTC
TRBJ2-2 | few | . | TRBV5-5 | CASSFRQQSNTGELFF | TGTGCCAGCAGCTTTAGACAACAGAGTAACACCGGGGAGCTGTTTTTT
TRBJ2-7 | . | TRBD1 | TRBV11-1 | CASSYSTGFYEQYF | TGTGCCAGCAGCTATTCGACAGGGTTCTACGAGCAGTACTTC
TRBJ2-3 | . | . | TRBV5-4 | CASSLPHPTDTQYF | TGTGCCAGCAGCTTGCCCCACCCCACAGATACGCAGTATTTT
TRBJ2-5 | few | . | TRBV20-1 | CSARSLAWETQYF | TGCAGTGCTAGGTCGCTAGCTTGGGAGACCCAGTACTTC
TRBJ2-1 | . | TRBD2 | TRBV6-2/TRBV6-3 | CASSYTLGLAGGNEQFF | TGTGCCAGCAGTTACACCCTCGGGCTAGCGGGGGGGAATGAGCAGTTCTTC
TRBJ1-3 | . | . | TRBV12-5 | CASAQGGNTIYF | TGTGCTAGTGCCCAAGGGGGTAACACCATATATTTT
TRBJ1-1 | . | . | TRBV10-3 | CAIRQGIGTEAFF | TGTGCCATCAGGCAGGGGATAGGGACTGAAGCTTTCTTT
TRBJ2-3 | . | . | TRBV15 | CATSIYRGVGSTDTQYF | TGTGCCACCAGCATTTATCGGGGTGTGGGGAGCACAGATACGCAGTATTTT
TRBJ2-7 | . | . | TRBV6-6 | CASSSPGDTGYEQYF | TGTGCCAGCAGTTCTCCCGGGGACACAGGCTACGAGCAGTACTTC
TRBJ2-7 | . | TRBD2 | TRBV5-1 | CATHEAGAYEQYF | TGCGCCACCCACGAGGCGGGGGCCTACGAGCAGTACTTC
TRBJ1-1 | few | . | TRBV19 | CASPLPRLNTEAFF | TGTGCCAGTCCGCTCCCGAGATTGAACACTGAAGCTTTCTTT
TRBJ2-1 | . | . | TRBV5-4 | CASSFNGDFPNEQFF | TGTGCCAGCAGCTTCAACGGGGACTTCCCTAATGAGCAGTTCTTC
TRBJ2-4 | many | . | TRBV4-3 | CASRGGLGENIQYF | TGCGCCAGCAGAGGGGGGCTAGGGGAAAACATTCAGTACTTC
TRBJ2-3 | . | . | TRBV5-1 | CASSLNAPDTQYF | TGCGCCAGCAGCTTGAACGCTCCAGATACGCAGTATTTT
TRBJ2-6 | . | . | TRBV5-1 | CASSLGPGTGANVLTF | TGCGCCAGCAGCTTGGGTCCCGGGACGGGGGCCAACGTCCTGACTTTC
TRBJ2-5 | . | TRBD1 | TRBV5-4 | CASSWTGNEETQYF | TGTGCCAGCAGCTGGACAGGGAATGAAGAGACCCAGTACTTC
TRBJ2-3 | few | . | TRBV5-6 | CASSISTRDTQYF | TGTGCCAGCAGCATCTCGACCAGGGATACGCAGTATTTT
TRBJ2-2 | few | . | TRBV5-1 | CASSLEGNGELFF | TGCGCCAGCAGCTTGGAGGGGAACGGGGAGCTGTTTTTT
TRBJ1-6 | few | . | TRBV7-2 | CASSRGRGYNDSPLHF | TGTGCCAGCAGCCGCGGTAGGGGGTATAACGATTCACCCCTCCACTTT
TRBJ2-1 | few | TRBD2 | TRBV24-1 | CATSDSTSGSNEQFF | TGTGCCACCAGTGATTCTACTAGCGGGAGCAATGAGCAGTTCTTC
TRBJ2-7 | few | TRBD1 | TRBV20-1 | CSARHPGQWYEQYF | TGCAGTGCTAGACATCCGGGACAGTGGTACGAGCAGTACTTC
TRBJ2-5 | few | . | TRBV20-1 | CSALAAGSETQYF | TGCAGTGCGTTGGCGGCCGGATCAGAGACCCAGTACTTC
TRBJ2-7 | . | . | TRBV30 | CAWSVNVGDEQYF | TGTGCCTGGAGTGTAAATGTCGGCGACGAGCAGTACTTC
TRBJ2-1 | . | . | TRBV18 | CASSPPGMPYNEQFF | TGTGCCAGCTCACCACCTGGGATGCCCTACAATGAGCAGTTCTTC
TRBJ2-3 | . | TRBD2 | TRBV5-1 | CASSSSSGGPDTQYF | TGCGCCAGCAGCTCATCTAGCGGGGGGCCAGATACGCAGTATTTT
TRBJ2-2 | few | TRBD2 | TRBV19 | CASSPTSGYTGELFF | TGTGCCAGTAGCCCGACTAGCGGGTACACCGGGGAGCTGTTTTTT
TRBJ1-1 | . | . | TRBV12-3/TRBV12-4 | CASSRRVTHEAFF | TGTGCCAGCAGTCGTCGGGTAACCCATGAAGCTTTCTTT
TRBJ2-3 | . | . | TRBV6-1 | CASLSRGFPTDTQYF | TGTGCCAGCCTTTCTCGGGGTTTCCCCACAGATACGCAGTATTTT
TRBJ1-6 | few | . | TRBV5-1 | CASSLGAALGGSYNSPLHF | TGCGCCAGCAGCTTGGGGGCGGCTCTGGGAGGCTCCTATAATTCACCCCTCCACTTT
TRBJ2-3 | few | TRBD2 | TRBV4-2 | CASGIGGSTDTQYF | TGTGCCAGCGGAATCGGGGGGAGCACAGATACGCAGTATTTT
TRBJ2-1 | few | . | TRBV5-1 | CASSLFARGAEQFF | TGCGCCAGCAGCTTATTTGCGCGAGGGGCTGAGCAGTTCTTC
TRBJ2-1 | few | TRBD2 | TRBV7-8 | CASSISGGVNNEQFF | TGTGCCAGCAGCATTAGCGGGGGGGTGAACAATGAGCAGTTCTTC
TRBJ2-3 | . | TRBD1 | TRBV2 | CASRAQGLTDKQYF | TGTGCCAGCAGGGCACAGGGGCTCACAGATAAGCAGTATTTT
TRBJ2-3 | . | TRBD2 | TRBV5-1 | CASSPLGGGGDTQYF | TGCGCCAGCAGCCCTCTTGGCGGGGGGGGAGATACGCAGTATTTT
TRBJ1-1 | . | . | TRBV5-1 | CASSYNKGRNTEAFF | TGCGCCAGCAGCTACAATAAGGGACGGAACACTGAAGCTTTCTTT
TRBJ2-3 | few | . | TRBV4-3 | CASSLPGGGTDTQYF | TGCGCCAGCAGCCTACCAGGGGGGGGCACAGATACGCAGTATTTT
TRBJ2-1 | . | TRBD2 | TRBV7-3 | CASSRQGLASEQFF | TGTGCCAGCAGCCGACAGGGACTAGCAAGTGAGCAGTTCTTC
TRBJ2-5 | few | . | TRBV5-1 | CASSLAGTLQETQYF | TGCGCCAGCAGCTTGGCCGGGACACTCCAAGAGACCCAGTACTTC
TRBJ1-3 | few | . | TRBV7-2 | CASTLDGVTIYF | TGTGCCAGCACCTTAGACGGTGTCACCATATATTTT
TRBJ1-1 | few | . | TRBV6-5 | CASSPRSMNTEAFF | TGTGCCAGCAGCCCCCGTTCGATGAACACTGAAGCTTTCTTT
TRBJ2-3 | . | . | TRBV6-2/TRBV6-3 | CASSYHGATDTQYF | TGTGCCAGCAGTTACCACGGCGCCACAGATACGCAGTATTTT
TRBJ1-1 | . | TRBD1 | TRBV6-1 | CASSDREVTEAFF | TGTGCCAGCAGCGACAGGGAGGTCACTGAAGCTTTCTTT
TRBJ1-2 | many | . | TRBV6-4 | CASSSDSYGYTF | TGTGCCAGCAGTTCGGACAGCTATGGCTACACCTTC
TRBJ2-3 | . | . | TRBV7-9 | CASSSLEDTQYF | TGTGCCAGCAGCTCCTTAGAAGATACGCAGTATTTT
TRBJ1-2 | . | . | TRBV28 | CASSTPTGGYTF | TGTGCCAGCAGCACTCCGACGGGTGGCTACACCTTC
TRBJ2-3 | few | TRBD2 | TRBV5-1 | CASSSGLAGYTNTDTQYF | TGCGCCAGCAGCTCCGGACTAGCGGGGTACACTAACACAGATACGCAGTATTTT
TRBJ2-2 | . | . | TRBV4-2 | CASSQGTERSGELFF | TGTGCCAGCAGCCAAGGGACAGAAAGGTCCGGGGAGCTGTTTTTT